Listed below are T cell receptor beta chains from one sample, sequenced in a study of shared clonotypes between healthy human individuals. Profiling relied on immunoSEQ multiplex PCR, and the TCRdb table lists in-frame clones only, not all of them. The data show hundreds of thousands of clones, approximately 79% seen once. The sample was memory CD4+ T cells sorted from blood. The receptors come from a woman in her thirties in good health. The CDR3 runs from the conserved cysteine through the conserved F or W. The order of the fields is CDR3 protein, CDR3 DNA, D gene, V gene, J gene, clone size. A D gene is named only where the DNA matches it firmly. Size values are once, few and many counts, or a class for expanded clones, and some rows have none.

CDR3aa: CASSFSAGTAAYEQYF
CDR3nt: TGTGCCAGCAGCTTCTCCGCCGGGACAGCAGCCTACGAGCAGTACTTC
d_gene: TRBD1
v_gene: TRBV5-4
j_gene: TRBJ2-7
abundance: NA

CDR3aa: CASSLVSGSAEAFF
CDR3nt: TGTGCCAGCAGCTTGGTATCCGGGTCTGCTGAAGCTTTCTTT
d_gene: NA
v_gene: TRBV5-5
j_gene: TRBJ1-1
abundance: few

CDR3aa: CSVGHSTGELFF
CDR3nt: TGCAGCGTTGGACACTCCACCGGGGAGCTGTTTTTT
d_gene: NA
v_gene: TRBV29-1
j_gene: TRBJ2-2
abundance: NA

CDR3aa: CAISESGGYRPNNEQFF
CDR3nt: TGTGCCATCAGTGAGTCTGGGGGGTACCGGCCGAACAATGAGCAGTTCTTC
d_gene: NA
v_gene: TRBV10-3
j_gene: TRBJ2-1
abundance: NA

CDR3aa: CASRTGPGANVLTF
CDR3nt: TGCGCCAGCAGAACAGGGCCTGGGGCCAACGTCCTGACTTTC
d_gene: NA
v_gene: TRBV5-1
j_gene: TRBJ2-6
abundance: NA

CDR3aa: CASSWDRVTEAFF
CDR3nt: TGCGCCAGCAGCTGGGACAGGGTCACTGAAGCTTTCTTT
d_gene: TRBD1
v_gene: TRBV5-1
j_gene: TRBJ1-1
abundance: NA

CDR3aa: CASSPYTQRGDTQYF
CDR3nt: TGTGCCAGCTCACCGTACACACAACGAGGGGATACGCAGTATTTT
d_gene: NA
v_gene: TRBV18
j_gene: TRBJ2-3
abundance: NA

CDR3aa: CATSRDPTGGRLDTQYF
CDR3nt: TGTGCCACCAGCAGAGACCCGACAGGTGGAAGATTAGATACGCAGTATTTT
d_gene: NA
v_gene: TRBV15
j_gene: TRBJ2-3
abundance: NA

CDR3aa: CASNEGPAGATGELFF
CDR3nt: TGTGCCAGCAATGAGGGGCCGGCGGGAGCGACCGGGGAGCTGTTTTTT
d_gene: TRBD2
v_gene: TRBV28
j_gene: TRBJ2-2
abundance: NA

CDR3aa: CASSPGTSGRRYEQYF
CDR3nt: TGTGCCAGCAGTCCCGGGACTAGCGGGAGGAGGTACGAGCAGTACTTC
d_gene: TRBD2
v_gene: TRBV27
j_gene: TRBJ2-7
abundance: NA

CDR3aa: CASSLGVNTEAFF
CDR3nt: TGTGCCAGCAGCTTAGGAGTGAACACTGAAGCTTTCTTT
d_gene: NA
v_gene: TRBV11-1
j_gene: TRBJ1-1
abundance: NA